These 10 T cell receptor beta chains came from one sample sequenced in a study of T cell changes during pregnancy in multiple sclerosis. Data came from immunoSEQ multiplex PCR; TCRdb stores just in-frame clones and leaves some out. Of roughly 100,000 clones listed, 85% to 95% are singletons. Here the sequenced sample was peripheral blood, taken after pregnancy. The source of these receptors is a female donor with multiple sclerosis, enrolled in a pregnancy study.

The chain links TRBV4-2 to TRBJ2-5; the D gene is possibly TRBD1 (6 bases). This CDR3 has 15 amino acids. Trimming removed 0 bases at V and 4 bases at J, with 12 bases between. Germline V CDR1 and CDR2: LGHNA, YNFKEQ. In DNA form, the CDR3 reads TGTGCCAGCAGCCAAGATTCAGGGGTGGGAGAGACCCAGTACTTC. Its translation: CASSQDSGVGETQYF.

The J gene is TRBJ1-5, the V gene TRBV28, with 7 bases aligning to TRBD1. Looked up from germline, CDR1 is MDHEN and CDR2 is SYDVKM. The J segment lost 6 bases and the V segment lost 3 bases, leaving 8 bases of the junction unmatched. The CDR3 is made up of 15 amino acids. The CDR3: CASSLGDRAGQPQHF. The CDR3 DNA reads as TGTGCCAGCAGTTTGGGAGACAGGGCTGGTCAGCCCCAGCATTTT. Filled out from reference TRBV28 and TRBJ1-5, the complete variable domain reads DVKVTQSSRYLVKRTGEKVFLECVQDMDHENMFWYRQDPGLGLRLIYFSYDVKMKEKGDIPEGYSVSREKKERFSLILESASTNQTSMYLCASSLGDRAGQPQHFGDGTRLSIL.

The rearrangement uses TRBV19 and TRBJ1-1, with D maybe TRBD1 (6 bases). Per the germline V gene, CDR1 is LNHDA and CDR2 is SQIVND (reference sequence). CDR3 length equals 15 residues. The V and J ends lost 3 bases and 1 base respectively, with 12 bases between them. CDR3 bases: TGTGCCAGTAGTATCTCGGGGACAACGAACACTGAAGCTTTCTTT. This codes for CASSISGTTNTEAFF.

The table lists this clone with a count of one. The chain is built from TRBV14 and TRBJ2-7; no firm D call. V lost 2 bases and J lost 1, with 12 bases in between. This CDR3 comprises 15 residues. In germline, CDR1 is SGHDN, CDR2 FVKESK. This CDR3 is CASSQRFPESYEQYF. CDR3 bases: TGTGCCAGCAGCCAACGGTTCCCCGAGTCCTACGAGCAGTACTTC.

This chain joins TRBV5-1 and TRBJ2-6; D perhaps matches TRBD1 (6 bases). The CDR3 runs 15 residues. Germline V gives CDR1 SGHRS, CDR2 YFSETQ. V was pared by 3 bases and J by 2 bases, with 9 bases between. The CDR3 DNA is TGCGCCAGCAGCTCCTGGACAGCTGGGGCCAACGTCCTGACTTTC. This codes for CASSSWTAGANVLTF.

This chain uses TRBV5-1 with TRBJ2-3, with 8 bases fitting TRBD2. Germline CDR1 is SGHRS and CDR2 is YFSETQ. J gave up 2 bases and V 0 bases, and 5 bases lay outside the gene matches. This CDR3 contains 16 residues. Here the CDR3 reads CASSLVTGRDTDTQYF. The CDR3 coding sequence is TGCGCCAGCAGCTTGGTAACCGGGAGGGACACAGATACGCAGTATTTT.

This clone was seen only a few times. The chain's CDR3 is CAISPPAGEAFF. The CDR3 DNA sequence: TGTGCCATCAGTCCTCCGGCGGGGGAGGCTTTCTTT. This rearrangement joins TRBV10-3 to TRBJ1-1, with a weak D call TRBD1 (5 bases). Germline assignment: CDR1 ENHRY and CDR2 SYGVKD. V was shortened by 5 bases and J by 11 bases, with 15 bases between the two germline ends. The CDR3 extends over 12 amino acids.

CDR3 coding DNA: TGCGCCAGCAGCTTGGTTGCGGAGAGTTACAATGAGCAGTTCTTC. It translates to CASSLVAESYNEQFF. The chain employs TRBV5-1 and TRBJ2-1; no definite D call. The CDR3 length is 15 residues. V lost 0 bases and J lost 4, with 11 bases in between. Germline V gene lookup returns CDR1 SGHRS and CDR2 YFSETQ.

The rearrangement uses TRBV10-3 and TRBJ2-2; tentatively, D is TRBD1 (5 bases). Between the trimmed V and J ends, which lost 6 bases and 4 bases, there was a span of 9 bases. Germline assignment: CDR1 ENHRY and CDR2 SYGVKD. The CDR3 extends over 13 amino acids. The CDR3 reads CAISPTGTGELFF. In nucleotides, the CDR3 is TGTGCCATCAGCCCAACAGGCACCGGGGAGCTGTTTTTT.

This chain links TRBV7-3 with TRBJ2-1; 13 nucleotides agree with TRBD2. Per the germline V gene, CDR1 is SGHTA and CDR2 is FQGTGA. Germline trimming cut 5 bases from V and 9 bases from J; bases unmatched to any gene: 7. The CDR3 is 15 amino acids. The CDR3 loop reads CASSAGTSGVTEQFF. For the CDR3, the DNA is TGTGCCAGCAGCGCAGGGACTAGCGGGGTTACTGAGCAGTTCTTC.